These 26 T cell receptor beta chains share one sample of origin, sequenced in a study of blood T cell repertoires in COVID-19. The protocol was immunoSEQ multiplex PCR, while the TCRdb copy is restricted to in-frame clones and leaves out a portion. Of 140,000 or so clones in the sample, around 86% were seen once. The sample taken for sequencing was peripheral blood. These TCRs come from a woman older than 75 with acute or convalescent COVID-19.

The chain carries TRBV10-3 and TRBJ2-7; 7 bases are shared with TRBD2. V gave up 0 bases and J gave up 0 bases; unmatched junction bases: 5. The germline V gene has CDR1 ENHRY and CDR2 SYGVKD. CDR3 length: 16 amino acids. CDR3 bases: TGTGCCATCAGTGAGTCGGAGCGGGAACGCTCCTACGAGCAGTACTTC. Protein product: CAISESERERSYEQYF.

The rearrangement links TRBV6-6 to TRBJ1-2, with no clear D. V gave up 4 bases and J gave up 14 bases, with 14 bases separating them. The CDR3 is made up of 11 amino acids. CDR1 and CDR2 (germline): MNHNY, SVGAGI (reference sequence). CDR3 protein: CASSSLTAGTF. The CDR3 coding sequence is TGTGCCAGCAGTTCCTTGACGGCGGGGACCTTC.

This clone occurred once. CDR3: CASSFGLAGGAEETQYF. In nucleotides, the CDR3 is TGCGCCAGCAGCTTCGGACTAGCGGGGGGGGCAGAAGAGACCCAGTACTTC. V usage is TRBV5-1 and J usage is TRBJ2-5; 15 nucleotides align to TRBD2. The J segment lost 3 bases and the V segment lost 2 bases, leaving 5 bases of the junction unmatched. Germline CDR1 and CDR2: SGHRS and YFSETQ. The CDR3 consists of 17 residues.

This chain uses TRBV30 with TRBJ2-3; the D gene is possibly TRBD1 (6 bases). Per the germline V gene, CDR1 is GTSNPN and CDR2 is SVGIG (reference sequence). The CDR3 has 14 amino acids. V was cut by 0 bases and J by 3 bases, with 10 bases left in between. CDR3 nucleotide sequence: TGTGCCTGGAGTGTCAGGGGTGGAACAGATACGCAGTATTTT. As protein: CAWSVRGGTDTQYF.

The chain combines TRBV5-4 with TRBJ2-1; TRBD1 matches at 12 bases. V lost 2 bases to trimming and J lost 9 bases; unmatched junction nucleotides: 6. CDR3 length equals 15 residues. Germline assignment: CDR1 SGHNT and CDR2 YYREEE (reference sequence). This chain's CDR3 is CASSLGTGGSFEQFF. The CDR3 coding sequence is TGTGCCAGCAGCTTAGGGACAGGGGGCAGTTTTGAGCAGTTCTTC.

The chain joins TRBV28 to TRBJ1-2; no clear D. The CDR3 has 13 amino acids. V lost 3 bases to trimming and J lost 0 bases, with 5 bases between them. The germline CDR1 and CDR2 sequences are MDHEN and SYDVKM. CDR3 nucleotides: TGTGCCAGCAGTTTTACTCCTAACTATGGCTACACCTTC. It encodes CASSFTPNYGYTF.

The chain has TRBV2 and TRBJ2-1; 9 positions agree with TRBD2. The CDR3 consists of 14 residues. Germline values: CDR1 SNHLY, CDR2 FYNNEI. V dropped 8 bases and J dropped 5; count of bases not matched to a gene: 7. The CDR3 spells CASFGLAKHNEQFF. DNA of the CDR3: TGTGCCAGCTTCGGACTAGCGAAACACAATGAGCAGTTCTTC.

This clone was counted between two and nine times. The chain uses TRBV14 and TRBJ1-4, with D unresolved. Germline CDR1 reads SGHDN; CDR2 reads FVKESK. This CDR3 spans 12 amino acids. Trimming cost V 1 base and J 8 bases, with 5 bases left between them. DNA for the CDR3: TGTGCCAGCAGCCAAGGGAGGGAAAAACTGTTTTTT. Protein: CASSQGREKLFF.

There are a few counts of this clone. The chain is built from TRBV12-2 and TRBJ2-5; the table's D gene call, TRBD1, was not cross checked with the DNA. TRBV12-2 is deemed a pseudogene. CDR3 length: 14 amino acids. CDR3 bases: TGTGCAAGTCGCTGGGGGCGGGCCCAAGAGACCCAGTACTTC. Protein product: CASRWGRAQETQYF.

This sequence joins TRBV14 and TRBJ2-3, with a weak D call TRBD2 (6 bases). The V end was cut by 4 bases, the J end by 2 bases, with 16 bases between. The CDR3 runs 16 residues. Germline CDR1 and CDR2: SGHDN and FVKESK. The DNA of the CDR3 is TGTGCCAGCAGCCGAGACTGGACTACCCCCACAGATACGCAGTATTTT. This sequence encodes CASSRDWTTPTDTQYF.

V gene TRBV19 combines with J gene TRBJ1-5; D not resolved. V lost 1 base and J lost 1, with 8 bases in between. There are 15 residues in the CDR3. Per germline, CDR1 LNHDA and CDR2 SQIVND (reference sequence). The chain's CDR3 is CASSIGQRSNQPQHF. The CDR3 nucleotides read TGTGCCAGTAGTATAGGGCAGCGCAGCAATCAGCCCCAGCATTTT.

This rearrangement joins TRBV10-3 to TRBJ2-3, with 11 positions matching TRBD1. Germline assignment: CDR1 ENHRY and CDR2 SYGVKD. This CDR3 is built from 14 residues. V was clipped by 6 bases and J by 5 bases; unmatched bases: 4. CDR3 sequence reads: CAIRDRGREDTQYF. The CDR3, as DNA: TGTGCCATCAGGGACAGGGGGCGCGAAGATACGCAGTATTTT.

This rearrangement joins TRBV19 to TRBJ2-2; no clear D gene. CDR3 length: 11 amino acids. Trimming removed 9 bases from V and 6 bases from J, with 8 bases in between. Germline CDR1 is LNHDA and CDR2 is SQIVND (reference sequence). CDR3 sequence reads: CASRWAGELFF. CDR3 sequence (DNA): TGTGCCAGCAGGTGGGCCGGGGAGCTGTTTTTT.

This chain connects TRBV19 to TRBJ1-1, with 7 nucleotides matching TRBD1. CDR3 length: 13 amino acids. Germline V gene data show CDR1 as LNHDA and CDR2 as SQIVND (reference sequence). V lost 7 bases to trimming and J lost 4 bases; unmatched junction nucleotides: 6. CDR3 region: CASIPRGSTEAFF. Here the CDR3 DNA reads TGTGCCAGTATCCCCAGGGGGAGCACTGAAGCTTTCTTT.

The chain carries TRBV27 and TRBJ2-7; TRBD1 might be the D (6 bases). The CDR3 is made up of 14 amino acids. Germline V gives CDR1 MNHEY, CDR2 SMNVEV (reference sequence). V lost 5 bases and J lost 2, with 13 bases in between. CDR3 sequence: CASSHQQGPYEQYF. CDR3 sequence (DNA): TGTGCCAGCAGTCATCAACAGGGCCCCTACGAGCAGTACTTC.

CDR3 protein: CASSTRRTSGGATDTQYF. The CDR3 region has the DNA TGTGCCAGCAGTACCAGAAGGACTAGCGGGGGGGCAACAGATACGCAGTATTTT. This chain uses TRBV2 with TRBJ2-3; TRBD2 agrees at 15 bases. This CDR3 has 18 residues. J lost 3 bases, V lost 5 bases, and 9 bases had no gene match. The germline gives CDR1 SNHLY, CDR2 FYNNEI.

Here the CDR3 reads CASSSGTGYGKLFF. For the CDR3, the DNA is TGTGCCAGCAGCTCGGGGACAGGGTATGGAAAACTGTTTTTT. This chain connects TRBV7-9 to TRBJ1-4, with 9 bases identical to TRBD1. Germline assignment: CDR1 SEHNR and CDR2 FQNEAQ (reference sequence). CDR3 size: 14 residues. J gave up 10 bases and V 4 bases, and 7 bases lay outside the gene matches.

This clone was found once. In DNA, the CDR3 is TGCAGCGTTGAAGAGGACAGGGACTATGGCTACACCTTC. Amino acids: CSVEEDRDYGYTF. The V gene is TRBV29-1, the J gene TRBJ1-2, with 8 bases lining up with TRBD1. Germline-derived CDR1 and CDR2 are SQVTM and ANQGSEA. V lost 0 bases and J lost 3; bases outside the gene matches: 0. This CDR3 comprises 13 residues. Complete variable domain (other parts from reference TRBV29-1 and TRBJ1-2): SAVISQKPSRDICQRGTSLTIQCQVDSQVTMMFWYRQQPGQSLTLIATANQGSEATYESGFVIDKFPISRPNLTFSTLTVSNMSPEDSSIYLCSVEEDRDYGYTFGSGTRLTVV.

This clone appeared once. The genes are TRBV6-5 and TRBJ2-2; tentatively, D is TRBD1 (6 bases). The CDR3 extends over 15 amino acids. Deletions cut 2 bases from V and 8 bases from J, with 15 bases between. From germline, CDR1 is MNHEY and CDR2 SVGAGI. CDR3 bases: TGTGCCAGCAGTTACGTTAGGTCAGGGGAGGGGGAGCTGTTTTTT. Translating it yields CASSYVRSGEGELFF.

The chain has TRBV2 and TRBJ2-3; TRBD1 aligns across 8 bases. The CDR3 extends over 15 amino acids. After removal of 4 bases from V and 3 bases from J, the junction contained 6 bases not matched to a gene. Germline V gives CDR1 SNHLY, CDR2 FYNNEI. DNA for the CDR3: TGTGCCAGCAGTGTCCGGGACAGGCTTACAGATACGCAGTATTTT. Protein product: CASSVRDRLTDTQYF. Full variable domain (missing parts from reference TRBV2 and TRBJ2-3): EPEVTQTPSHQVTQMGQEVILRCVPISNHLYFYWYRQILGQKVEFLVSFYNNEISEKSEIFDDQFSVERPDGSNFTLKIRSTKLEDSAMYFCASSVRDRLTDTQYFGPGTRLTVL.

V usage is TRBV10-3 and J usage is TRBJ2-1; TRBD2 agrees at 9 bases. V was pared by 7 bases and J by 9 bases, with 19 bases of the junction left unmatched. This CDR3 is 17 amino acids long. Germline V gene data show CDR1 as ENHRY and CDR2 as SYGVKD. CDR3 in amino acids: CAIKFGAGGLPGGEQFF. The CDR3, as DNA: TGTGCCATCAAATTTGGCGCGGGAGGGCTCCCGGGCGGTGAGCAGTTCTTC.

The CDR3 bases are TGTGCCAGCAACGAGGGACAGGTCAATCAGCCCCAGCATTTT. It translates to CASNEGQVNQPQHF. V gene TRBV28 combines with J gene TRBJ1-5; 8 bases fit TRBD1. The CDR3 contains 14 residues. J was trimmed by 3 bases and V by 7 bases; bases with no gene match: 5. Germline values: CDR1 MDHEN, CDR2 SYDVKM. Complete variable domain (other parts from reference TRBV28 and TRBJ1-5): DVKVTQSSRYLVKRTGEKVFLECVQDMDHENMFWYRQDPGLGLRLIYFSYDVKMKEKGDIPEGYSVSREKKERFSLILESASTNQTSMYLCASNEGQVNQPQHFGDGTRLSIL.

This chain links TRBV18 with TRBJ2-7; 9 bases align to TRBD1. V shed 1 base, J shed 3 bases, and the junction held 7 bases outside the gene matches. The CDR3 totals 16 residues. From germline, CDR1 is KGHSH and CDR2 LQKENI. CDR3 sequence: CASSPRERTGVYEQYF. The DNA for the CDR3 is TGTGCCAGCTCACCACGAGAGCGGACAGGGGTCTACGAGCAGTACTTC.

This clone was counted once. The chain links TRBV6-2 or TRBV6-3 to TRBJ2-7; 10 bases are shared with TRBD2. Germline trimming cut 6 bases from V and 2 bases from J; bases unmatched to any gene: 7. Germline V gene sequence: CDR1 MNHEY, CDR2 SVGEGT. This CDR3 contains 15 residues. The CDR3 nucleotides are TGTGCCAGCAGCCGCGTCGGACTAGCGGCCTACGAGCAGTACTTC. Residues: CASSRVGLAAYEQYF.

The V gene is TRBV18, the J gene TRBJ2-2; 10 positions agree with TRBD2. The germline CDR1 and CDR2 sequences are KGHSH and LQKENI. The CDR3 has 18 residues. The ends lost 2 bases at V and 0 bases at J; junction bases unmatched: 6. The CDR3 is CASSPYASGGTNTGELFF. The CDR3 nucleotides are TGTGCCAGCTCACCATATGCTAGCGGGGGAACGAACACCGGGGAGCTGTTTTTT.

This clone was recorded once. CDR3 sequence: CASRPTPGELFF. DNA for the CDR3: TGTGCCAGCAGGCCGACTCCCGGGGAGCTGTTTTTT. This chain joins TRBV7-2 and TRBJ2-2, with D hard to call. The CDR3 consists of 12 residues. The germline V gene has CDR1 SGHTA and CDR2 FQGNSA. V lost 6 bases, J lost 6 bases, and 8 bases lay in between.